The 29 T cell receptor beta chains reported below all come from one sample, sequenced in a study of regulatory T cells in long-lasting Graves disease. With iRepertoire HTBI primers and Arm-PCR of CDR3 regions, TCR beta libraries were built. Via MiXCR, TCRdb re-called the multiplex PCR reads, giving one row per CDR3 protein. The repertoire holds 500,000 to 800,000 distinct CDR3 sequences, about 30% seen once, with around 42% in the top ten. Time point: persistent/refractory GD, antithyroid drugs over 5 years with positive TRAb. PBMC RNA served as the TCR library source. Sample: peripheral blood mononuclear cells (PBMCs), taken when the disease was refractory, from a patient treated with antithyroid drugs. These receptors all come from a female donor with Graves disease.

The rearrangement joins TRBV12-3 or TRBV12-4 to TRBJ1-2, with D possibly being TRBD1 (5 bases). This CDR3 has 12 amino acids. V lost 6 bases, J lost 8 bases, and 13 bases lay in between. CDR3 amino acids: CASRYQGWGYTF. The CDR3 DNA reads TGTGCCAGCAGATACCAGGGATGGGGCTACACCTTC.

This clonotype has a handful of counts. The chain couples TRBV7-9 to TRBJ2-7, with D tentatively TRBD1 (5 bases). Germline V gene lookup returns CDR1 SEHNR and CDR2 FQNEAQ (reference sequence). Trimming stripped 7 bases from V and 0 bases from J, with 13 bases between. The CDR3 covers 14 residues. The CDR3 coding sequence is TGTGCCAGCAACCCCCCCGACAGCTCCTACGAGCAGTACTTC. Translating gives CASNPPDSSYEQYF. Supplemented by reference TRBV7-9 and TRBJ2-7, the full variable domain reads DTGVSQNPRHKITKRGQNVTFRCDPISEHNRLYWYRQTLGQGPEFLTYFQNEAQLEKSRLLSDRFSAERPKGSFSTLEIQRTEQGDSAMYLCASNPPDSSYEQYFGPGTRLTVT.

The chain couples TRBV6-1 to TRBJ2-7; 10 nucleotides align to TRBD1. The germline V gene encodes CDR1 MNHNS and CDR2 SASEGT. The CDR3 contains 15 residues. J was trimmed by 2 bases and V by 6 bases; bases with no gene match: 7. For the CDR3, the DNA is TGTGCCAGCAGCATCACCGGGACAGGGGCCTACGAGCAGTACTTC. It codes for CASSITGTGAYEQYF.

The chain links TRBV7-3 to TRBJ2-4; 9 bases are a match to TRBD1. This CDR3 is 15 amino acids long. Unmatched junction bases numbered 9, after V lost 5 bases and J lost 7 bases. Germline CDR1 and CDR2: SGHTA and FQGTGA. The CDR3 DNA reads TGTGCCAGCAGCCAAAGTCCCGGGACAGGGAACATTCAGTACTTC. Amino acid sequence: CASSQSPGTGNIQYF.

This clonotype was seen a handful of times. The chain couples TRBV30 to TRBJ1-2; a weak D match, TRBD1 (6 bases). V lost 8 bases, J lost 1 base, and 20 bases lay in between. Germline V gene lookup returns CDR1 GTSNPN and CDR2 SVGIG (reference sequence). CDR3 size: 15 residues. CDR3 sequence (DNA): TGTGCCACACCTGCTTCGGGGGCGCGTAACTATGGCTACACCTTC. Translating gives CATPASGARNYGYTF.

The table lists this clonotype with a few counts. The chain couples TRBV12-5 to TRBJ1-1; D gene uncertain. The germline gives CDR1 LGHNT, CDR2 FRNRAP. Between the trimmed V and J ends, which lost 6 bases and 0 bases, there was a span of 11 bases. CDR3 size: 14 residues. The CDR3 region is CASGPQDVNTEAFF. CDR3 sequence (DNA): TGTGCTAGTGGGCCGCAGGATGTGAACACTGAAGCTTTCTTT.

Turning to this clonotype: This sequence may be a read error, since a much larger clone differs from it by one base. The gene calls are TRBV3-1 and TRBJ2-5; D not certain. CDR1 is LGHDT, CDR2 YNNKEL, per germline (reference sequence). V dropped 6 bases and J dropped 1 base, with 9 bases sitting between them. CDR3 length equals 13 residues. CDR3 region: CASSSDIQETQYF. CDR3 in DNA: TGTGCCAGCAGTTCCGACATCCAAGAGACCCAGTACTTC.

This clonotype was counted only a few times. The gene calls are TRBV29-1 and TRBJ1-2; unclear D gene. The V end was cut by 4 bases, the J end by 7 bases, with 10 bases between. The CDR3 extends over 11 amino acids. Germline V gene sequence: CDR1 SQVTM, CDR2 ANQGSEA. This chain's CDR3 is CSVGRQTGYTF. CDR3 sequence (DNA): TGCAGCGTTGGTAGGCAGACTGGCTACACCTTC.

The chain combines TRBV27 with TRBJ2-7, with unresolved D. Germline V gene sequence: CDR1 MNHEY, CDR2 SMNVEV (reference sequence). The V end was cut by 5 bases, the J end by 0 bases, with 11 bases between. The CDR3 is made up of 14 amino acids. This CDR3 reads CASSVTGLSYEQYF. The CDR3 DNA reads TGTGCCAGCAGTGTCACGGGCCTCTCCTACGAGCAGTACTTC.

The rearrangement links TRBV27 to TRBJ1-6; D possibly corresponds to TRBD1 (6 bases). In germline, CDR1 is MNHEY, CDR2 SMNVEV (reference sequence). The CDR3 spans 16 residues. V was cut by 3 bases and J by 2 bases, with 11 bases left in between. DNA for the CDR3: TGTGCCAGCAGTTTGGGACAAGTGGCCTATAATTCACCCCTCCACTTT. Translated, it gives CASSLGQVAYNSPLHF.

About this clonotype: A junction boundary mismatches the germline segment, possibly from a read error. As DNA, the CDR3 is TGTGCCAGCAGTGAAAGGATCTCGGCTTCCTTT. Translation: CASSERISASF. The chain has TRBV6-2 or TRBV6-3 and TRBJ1-1; D uncertain. The CDR3 totals 11 residues. CDR1 and CDR2 (germline): MNHEY, SVGEGT.

This clonotype was recorded at least ten times. This rearrangement joins TRBV12-3 or TRBV12-4 to TRBJ1-4, with 7 bases fitting TRBD1. V trimming: 6 bases; J trimming: 12 bases; junction bases outside the gene matches: 7. The CDR3 runs to 12 residues. The CDR3 sequence is CASSSAGTELFF. The CDR3 nucleotides are TGTGCCAGCAGCTCGGCCGGGACAGAACTGTTTTTT.

V and J are TRBV28 and TRBJ1-6, with D unresolved. V lost 5 bases and J 0 bases, leaving 8 bases between the germline ends. This CDR3 is 15 amino acids long. Germline lookup yields CDR1 MDHEN and CDR2 SYDVKM. The CDR3 DNA is TGTGCCAGCAGTGGGTACAGCTCCTATAATTCACCCCTCCACTTT. Protein sequence: CASSGYSSYNSPLHF.

V usage is TRBV20-1 and J usage is TRBJ1-2; tentative D call: TRBD1 (5 bases). The CDR3 runs to 13 residues. CDR1 and CDR2 (germline): DFQATT, SNEGSKA (reference sequence). Trimming shortened V by 1 base and J by 3 bases, and 9 bases separated the two germline ends. The CDR3 loop is CSARGLGDYGYTF. The CDR3 DNA reads TGCAGTGCTAGAGGTCTGGGGGACTATGGCTACACCTTC.

Ten or more counts support this clonotype. The rearrangement uses TRBV10-3 and TRBJ1-4; D uncertain. V shed 11 bases and J shed 0 bases, with 10 bases lying between them. Germline V gene sequence: CDR1 ENHRY, CDR2 SYGVKD. There are 13 residues in the CDR3. Here the CDR3 reads CASRTATNEKLFF. DNA for the CDR3: TGTGCCTCACGGACGGCAACTAATGAAAAACTGTTTTTT.

In the case of this clonotype: A clone one base away is much larger, so this may be a read error. This rearrangement joins TRBV7-9 to TRBJ2-5; 7 bases align to TRBD1. Looked up from germline, CDR1 is SEHNR and CDR2 is FQNEAQ (reference sequence). This CDR3 comprises 14 residues. J was trimmed by 4 bases and V by 5 bases; bases with no gene match: 7. The CDR3 DNA reads as TGTGCCAGCAGCCAAGACAGGGAGAGAGAGACCCAGTACTTC. Translating it yields CASSQDRERETQYF.

The J gene is TRBJ2-7, the V gene TRBV28; a weak D match, TRBD1 (6 bases). The CDR3 loop spans 15 amino acids. V shed 1 base and J shed 6 bases, with 16 bases lying between them. Germline loops: CDR1 MDHEN, CDR2 SYDVKM. CDR3: CASSLFRGQTFEQYF. The CDR3 nucleotides are TGTGCCAGCAGTTTATTCCGAGGACAGACTTTCGAGCAGTACTTC.

The table lists this clonotype with many counts. The genes are TRBV29-1 and TRBJ2-7, with 8 nucleotides matching TRBD1. CDR1 is SQVTM, CDR2 ANQGSEA, per germline. The CDR3 loop spans 13 amino acids. The V and J ends lost 6 bases and 1 base, in that order; junction bases with no gene match: 5. CDR3 sequence (DNA): TGCAGCGTCGCAGGACAGGGTTCCTACGAGCAGTACTTC. Amino acids: CSVAGQGSYEQYF.

This chain connects TRBV18 to TRBJ2-1; 7 nucleotides line up with TRBD1. The germline V gene encodes CDR1 KGHSH and CDR2 LQKENI. CDR3 length: 14 amino acids. J lost 7 bases, V lost 6 bases, and 9 bases had no gene match. The chain's CDR3 is CASSLNQGVNEQFF. CDR3 coding DNA: TGTGCCAGCTCTCTCAACCAGGGGGTTAATGAGCAGTTCTTC. Full variable domain (rest looked up from reference TRBV18 and TRBJ2-1): NAGVMQNPRHLVRRRGQEARLRCSPMKGHSHVYWYRQLPEEGLKFMVYLQKENIIDESGMPKERFSAEFPKEGPSILRIQQVVRGDSAAYFCASSLNQGVNEQFFGPGTRLTVL.

Many counts were recorded for this clonotype. The genes are TRBV12-3 or TRBV12-4 and TRBJ2-6, with 7 bases lining up with TRBD1. The CDR3 is made up of 16 amino acids. V was clipped by 7 bases and J by 4 bases; unmatched bases: 10. The CDR3 spells CASTRNRGSGANVLTF. Written as DNA, the CDR3 is TGTGCCAGCACCCGGAACAGGGGATCAGGGGCCAACGTCCTGACTTTC.

V usage is TRBV6-9 and J usage is TRBJ1-2, with TRBD1 as a possible D gene (5 bases). Germline V gives CDR1 MNHGY, CDR2 SVAAGI. The length of the CDR3 is 14 residues. Trimming took off 4 bases at V and 6 bases at J, with 15 bases between the two ends. The CDR3 DNA reads as TGTGCCAGCAGTTTCGCCGGGACTTCGGATGGCTACACCTTC. The encoded protein is CASSFAGTSDGYTF.

This clonotype was recorded many times. The chain recombines TRBV3-1 with TRBJ1-6; D call uncertain. Per the germline V gene, CDR1 is LGHDT and CDR2 is YNNKEL (reference sequence). The CDR3 length is 13 residues. The V end was cut by 1 base, the J end by 10 bases, with 8 bases between. CDR3 sequence reads: CASSQVVGSPLHF. CDR3 bases: TGTGCCAGCAGCCAAGTAGTCGGATCACCCCTCCACTTT.

Comment on this clonotype: This CDR3 is missing its conserved last phenylalanine or tryptophan, likely due to a read error. The DNA is left out, because the CDR3 cannot be placed on it with certainty; the CDR3 is given as TCRdb lists it. The V gene is TRBV29-1, the J gene TRBJ1-4. The CDR3 is 12 amino acids in total, end residues counted. CDR1 and CDR2 (germline): SQVTM, ANQGSEA. The CDR3 sequence is CSVSTMRWQRKL.

This sequence joins TRBV30 and TRBJ2-5, with TRBD1 as a possible D gene (6 bases). The V gene's germline CDR1 is GTSNPN and CDR2 SVGIG (reference sequence). Trimming removed 4 bases at V and 2 bases at J, with 8 bases between. The CDR3 runs to 12 residues. The CDR3, as DNA: TGTGCCTGGATCCAGGGGCAAGAGACCCAGTACTTC. It yields the protein CAWIQGQETQYF.

The table lists this clonotype with a few counts. For the CDR3, the DNA is TGTGCCAGCAGCTTAGAGCTCCTAGCGGGAGGGCACCCCTTCATAAGTAGAGAGACCCAGTACTTC. Its protein is CASSLELLAGGHPFISRETQYF. The gene calls are TRBV11-2 and TRBJ2-5, with 12 nucleotides matching TRBD2. CDR3 size: 22 residues. V lost 0 bases to trimming and J lost 4 bases; unmatched junction nucleotides: 21. Germline V gene data show CDR1 as SGHAT and CDR2 as FQNNGV.

This clonotype was counted between two and nine times. The chain is built from TRBV3-1 and TRBJ2-5; TRBD1 matches at 7 bases. The CDR3 has 15 amino acids. Germline assignment: CDR1 LGHDT and CDR2 YNNKEL (reference sequence). Trimming removed 1 base from V and 2 bases from J; junction bases left unmatched: 4. This chain's CDR3 is CASSQGDSGQETQYF. CDR3 nucleotide sequence: TGTGCCAGCAGCCAAGGGGACAGTGGACAAGAGACCCAGTACTTC.

The sample holds a few counts of this clonotype. The chain carries TRBV9 and TRBJ1-6, with a weak D call TRBD1 (5 bases). The germline gives CDR1 SGDLS, CDR2 YYNGEE. CDR3 length equals 14 residues. Trimming removed 3 bases at V and 9 bases at J, with 13 bases between. The CDR3 DNA sequence: TGTGCCAGCAGCGAGGGGTTTCTTCTTTCACCCCTCCACTTT. Translation gives CASSEGFLLSPLHF.

The J gene is TRBJ2-5, the V gene TRBV11-3, with D possibly being TRBD2 (6 bases). This CDR3 region has 14 residues. V was cut by 4 bases and J by 2 bases, with 11 bases left in between. Germline loops: CDR1 SGHNT, CDR2 YENEEA. CDR3 sequence (DNA): TGTGCCAGCAGCTCCCAGGGAGGACAAGAGACCCAGTACTTC. Its translation is CASSSQGGQETQYF. Full variable domain (outside the CDR3, taken from reference TRBV11-3 and TRBJ2-5): EAGVVQSPRYKIIEKKQPVAFWCNPISGHNTLYWYLQNLGQGPELLIRYENEEAVDDSQLPKDRFSAERLKGVDSTLKIQPAELGDSAVYLCASSSQGGQETQYFGPGTRLLVL.

A few counts support this clonotype. The chain has TRBV2 and TRBJ1-2; TRBD1 is a possible D gene (6 bases). Germline V lookup: CDR1 SNHLY, CDR2 FYNNEI. This CDR3 is 13 amino acids long. V dropped 6 bases and J dropped 4 bases, with 12 bases sitting between them. As DNA, the CDR3 is TGTGCCAGCAGCGTAGGGGGAGGCTATGGCTACACCTTC. As protein: CASSVGGGYGYTF. The full variable domain, in which reference TRBV2 and TRBJ1-2 provide the parts outside the CDR3, is EPEVTQTPSHQVTQMGQEVILRCVPISNHLYFYWYRQILGQKVEFLVSFYNNEISEKSEIFDDQFSVERPDGSNFTLKIRSTKLEDSAMYFCASSVGGGYGYTFGSGTRLTVV.